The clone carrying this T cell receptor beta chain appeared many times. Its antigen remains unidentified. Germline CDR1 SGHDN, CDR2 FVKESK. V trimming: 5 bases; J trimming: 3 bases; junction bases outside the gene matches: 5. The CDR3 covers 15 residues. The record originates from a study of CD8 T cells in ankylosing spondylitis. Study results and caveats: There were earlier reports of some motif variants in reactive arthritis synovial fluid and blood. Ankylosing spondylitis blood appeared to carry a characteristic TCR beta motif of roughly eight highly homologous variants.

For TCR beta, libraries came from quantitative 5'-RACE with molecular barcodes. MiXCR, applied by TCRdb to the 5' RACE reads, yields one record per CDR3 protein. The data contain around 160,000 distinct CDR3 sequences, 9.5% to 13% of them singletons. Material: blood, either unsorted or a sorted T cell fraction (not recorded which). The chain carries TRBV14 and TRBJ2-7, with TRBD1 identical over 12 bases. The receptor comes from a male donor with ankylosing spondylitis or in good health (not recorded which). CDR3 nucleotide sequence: TGTGCCAGCAGCGCCGGGACAGGGGGCGGCTACGAGCAGTACTTC. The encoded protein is CASSAGTGGGYEQYF.